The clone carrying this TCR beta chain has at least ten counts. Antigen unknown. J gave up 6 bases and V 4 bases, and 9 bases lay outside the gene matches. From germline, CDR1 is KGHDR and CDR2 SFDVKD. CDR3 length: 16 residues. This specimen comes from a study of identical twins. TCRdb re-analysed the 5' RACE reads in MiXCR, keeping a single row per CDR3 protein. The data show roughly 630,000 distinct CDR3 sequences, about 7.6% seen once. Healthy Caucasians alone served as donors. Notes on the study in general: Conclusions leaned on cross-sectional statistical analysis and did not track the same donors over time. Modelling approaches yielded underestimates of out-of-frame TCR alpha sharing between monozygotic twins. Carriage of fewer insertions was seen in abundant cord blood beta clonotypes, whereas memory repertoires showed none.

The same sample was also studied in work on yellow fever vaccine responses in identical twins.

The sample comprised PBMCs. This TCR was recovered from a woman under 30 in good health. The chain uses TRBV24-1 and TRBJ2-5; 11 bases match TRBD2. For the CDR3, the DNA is TGTGCCACCAGTGACGATAGCGGGGGGGCCTGGAAGACCCAGTACTTC. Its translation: CATSDDSGGAWKTQYF.